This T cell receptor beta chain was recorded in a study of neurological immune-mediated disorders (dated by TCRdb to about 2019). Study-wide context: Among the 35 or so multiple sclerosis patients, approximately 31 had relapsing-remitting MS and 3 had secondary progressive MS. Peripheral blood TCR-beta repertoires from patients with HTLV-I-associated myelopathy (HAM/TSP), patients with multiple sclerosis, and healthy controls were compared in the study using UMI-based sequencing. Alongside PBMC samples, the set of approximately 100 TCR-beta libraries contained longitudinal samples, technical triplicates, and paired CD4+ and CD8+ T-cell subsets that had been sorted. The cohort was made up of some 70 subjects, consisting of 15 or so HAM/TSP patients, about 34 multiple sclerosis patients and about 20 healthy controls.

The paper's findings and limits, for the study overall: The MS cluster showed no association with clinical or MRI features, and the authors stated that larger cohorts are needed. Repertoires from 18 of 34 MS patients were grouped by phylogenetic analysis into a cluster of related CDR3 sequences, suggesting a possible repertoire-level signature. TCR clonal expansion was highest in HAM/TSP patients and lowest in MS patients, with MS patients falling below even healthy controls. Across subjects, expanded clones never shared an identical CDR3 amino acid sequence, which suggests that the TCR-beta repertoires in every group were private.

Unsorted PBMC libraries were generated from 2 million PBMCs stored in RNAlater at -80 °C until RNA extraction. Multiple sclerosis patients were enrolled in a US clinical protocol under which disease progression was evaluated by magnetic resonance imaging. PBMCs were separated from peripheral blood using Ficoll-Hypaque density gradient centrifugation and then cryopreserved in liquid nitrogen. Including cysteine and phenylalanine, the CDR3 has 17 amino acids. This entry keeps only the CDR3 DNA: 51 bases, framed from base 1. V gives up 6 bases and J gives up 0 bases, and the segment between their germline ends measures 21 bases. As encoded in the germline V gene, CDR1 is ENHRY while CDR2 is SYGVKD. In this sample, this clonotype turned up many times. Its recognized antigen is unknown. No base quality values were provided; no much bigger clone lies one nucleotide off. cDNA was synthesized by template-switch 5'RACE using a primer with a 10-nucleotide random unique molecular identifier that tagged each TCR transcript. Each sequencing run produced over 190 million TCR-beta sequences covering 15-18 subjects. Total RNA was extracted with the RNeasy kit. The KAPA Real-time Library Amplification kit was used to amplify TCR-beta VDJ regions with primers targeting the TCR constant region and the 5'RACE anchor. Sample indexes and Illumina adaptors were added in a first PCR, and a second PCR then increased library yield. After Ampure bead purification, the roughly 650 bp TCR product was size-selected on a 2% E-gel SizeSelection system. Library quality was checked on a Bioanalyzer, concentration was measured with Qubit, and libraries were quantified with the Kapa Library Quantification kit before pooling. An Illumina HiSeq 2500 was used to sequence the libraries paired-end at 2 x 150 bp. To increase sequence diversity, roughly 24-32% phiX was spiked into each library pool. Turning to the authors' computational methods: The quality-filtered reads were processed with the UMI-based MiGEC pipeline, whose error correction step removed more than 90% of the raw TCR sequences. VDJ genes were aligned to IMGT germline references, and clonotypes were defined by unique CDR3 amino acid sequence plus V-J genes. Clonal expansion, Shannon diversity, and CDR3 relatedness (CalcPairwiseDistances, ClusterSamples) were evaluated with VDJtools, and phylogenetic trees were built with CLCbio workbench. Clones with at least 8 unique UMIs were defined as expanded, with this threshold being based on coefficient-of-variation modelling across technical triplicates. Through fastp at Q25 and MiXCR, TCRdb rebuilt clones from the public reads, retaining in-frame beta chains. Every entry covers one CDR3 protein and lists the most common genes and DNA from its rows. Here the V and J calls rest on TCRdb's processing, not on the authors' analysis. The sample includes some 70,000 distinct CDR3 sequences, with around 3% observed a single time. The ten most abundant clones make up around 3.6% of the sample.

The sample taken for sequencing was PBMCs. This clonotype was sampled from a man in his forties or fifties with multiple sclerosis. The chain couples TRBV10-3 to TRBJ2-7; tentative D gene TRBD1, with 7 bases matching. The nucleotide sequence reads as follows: TGTGCCATCAGGGCGGGACCGGGACAGTACTTCTCCTACGAGCAGTACTTC. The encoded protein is CAIRAGPGQYFSYEQYF.